A selection of T cell receptor beta chains follows, all from one sample in a study of blood T cell repertoires in COVID-19. The repertoire was sequenced with immunoSEQ multiplex PCR; TCRdb's copy has only in-frame clones and lacks some. The sample carries 250,000 to 350,000 clones, 75% to 90% recorded once. Specimen: peripheral blood. The receptors were sampled from a woman in her sixties with acute or convalescent COVID-19. Both conserved end residues are part of each CDR3. D genes are given only for firm matches. Only part of the rows carry a size: once, few, many, or a class if the clone is expanded.

j_gene,len,abundance,v_gene,d_gene,CDR3aa,CDR3nt
TRBJ1-3,16,once,TRBV11-2,.,CASSLEGTPAGNTIYF,TGTGCCAGCAGCTTAGAGGGGACACCAGCAGGAAACACCATATATTTT
TRBJ2-1,13,.,TRBV11-1,TRBD2,CASSLIAGSEQFF,TGTGCCAGCAGCTTGATAGCGGGAAGTGAGCAGTTCTTC
TRBJ1-3,17,.,TRBV30,TRBD1,CAWSPPEDRDSGNTIYF,TGTGCCTGGAGCCCCCCCGAGGACAGGGACTCTGGAAACACCATATATTTT
TRBJ2-5,17,.,TRBV6-4,.,CASSDRRDLLVYETQYF,TGTGCCAGCAGTGACAGGAGGGACCTTCTCGTTTATGAGACCCAGTACTTC
TRBJ2-3,15,.,TRBV9,.,CASSVGTTGADTQYF,TGTGCCAGCAGCGTGGGGACCACGGGGGCAGATACGCAGTATTTT
TRBJ1-2,15,.,TRBV4-3,.,CASSQGLDFAYGYTF,TGCGCCAGCAGCCAAGGACTCGATTTTGCCTATGGCTACACCTTC
TRBJ1-5,15,.,TRBV5-1,TRBD1,CASSYGQGNNQPQHF,TGCGCCAGCAGCTACGGACAGGGCAACAATCAGCCCCAGCATTTT
TRBJ2-7,15,few,TRBV18,TRBD1,CASSPPQGVFHEQYF,TGTGCCAGCTCACCACCCCAGGGGGTTTTCCACGAGCAGTACTTC
TRBJ1-2,16,.,TRBV18,.,CASSPQDIQTNYGYTF,TGTGCCAGCTCACCGCAGGACATACAGACTAACTATGGCTACACCTTC
TRBJ2-7,14,.,TRBV27,TRBD1,CASSADRGDYEQYF,TGTGCCAGCAGTGCGGACAGGGGGGACTACGAGCAGTACTTC
TRBJ1-2,16,.,TRBV27,.,CASSSRRGGSNYGYTF,TGTGCCAGCAGTTCGCGGCGGGGGGGATCTAACTATGGCTACACCTTC
TRBJ1-5,16,.,TRBV27,TRBD1,CASSRGLRGRGQPQHF,TGTGCCAGCAGTAGAGGACTCAGGGGGCGCGGTCAGCCCCAGCATTTT
TRBJ2-1,18,.,TRBV10-3,TRBD2,CATAPGLAGGKSYNEQFF,TGTGCCACCGCCCCGGGACTAGCGGGGGGCAAGTCCTACAATGAGCAGTTCTTC
TRBJ1-1,15,.,TRBV9,TRBD1,CASSAQDRIHTEAFF,TGTGCCAGCAGCGCACAGGACAGGATCCACACTGAAGCTTTCTTT
TRBJ2-1,15,.,TRBV7-8,TRBD2,CASSLLAGGQDEQFF,TGTGCCAGCAGCTTACTGGCGGGGGGGCAGGATGAGCAGTTCTTC
TRBJ2-7,16,few,TRBV4-2,TRBD2,CASSQLAAGGPDEQYF,TGTGCCAGCAGCCAACTCGCAGCGGGAGGGCCCGACGAGCAGTACTTC
TRBJ1-2,18,.,TRBV7-9,.,CASSPKLTRVPSNYGYTF,TGTGCCAGCAGCCCCAAACTGACGCGGGTACCTTCTAACTATGGCTACACCTTC
TRBJ2-5,14,.,TRBV4-3,TRBD2,CASSHQREKETQYF,TGCGCCAGCAGCCATCAGCGGGAGAAAGAGACCCAGTACTTC
TRBJ2-2,16,.,TRBV7-2,.,CASSPNLKKLAGELFF,TGTGCCAGCAGCCCCAACCTTAAAAAGCTTGCCGGGGAGCTGTTTTTT
TRBJ2-2,14,.,TRBV5-1,.,CASSSQGNTGELFF,TGCGCCAGCAGCTCTCAGGGCAACACCGGGGAGCTGTTTTTT
TRBJ2-7,14,once,TRBV2,TRBD2,CASSEAGGRVEQYF,TGTGCCAGCAGTGAAGCCGGGGGGAGAGTTGAGCAGTACTTC
TRBJ1-4,14,.,TRBV5-1,TRBD1,CASSMTGLGEKLFF,TGCGCCAGCAGCATGACAGGGTTAGGCGAAAAACTGTTTTTT
TRBJ1-1,12,.,TRBV12-3/TRBV12-4,.,CASSFLSSEAFF,TGTGCCAGCAGTTTTTTGTCCAGCGAGGCTTTCTTT
TRBJ2-7,16,.,TRBV5-4,.,CASSPRALGNSFEQYF,TGTGCCAGCAGCCCCAGGGCCTTAGGGAACTCCTTCGAGCAGTACTTC
TRBJ2-3,15,.,TRBV19,.,CASSIDRGSTDTQYF,TGTGCCAGTAGTATAGATCGCGGTAGCACAGATACGCAGTATTTT
TRBJ1-6,14,.,TRBV7-9,.,CASSSKVRDSPLHF,TGTGCCAGCAGCTCGAAGGTCAGGGATTCACCCCTCCACTTT
TRBJ2-7,16,.,TRBV6-6,TRBD1,CASSYLQGASSYEQYF,TGTGCCAGCAGTTACTTACAGGGGGCGAGCTCCTACGAGCAGTACTTC
TRBJ1-3,15,.,TRBV28,.,CASSRPGTPGNTIYF,TGTGCCAGCAGTCGGCCCGGGACACCTGGAAACACCATATATTTT
TRBJ2-7,13,.,TRBV7-2,.,CASSLWSSYEQYF,TGTGCCAGCAGCTTATGGTCGAGCTACGAGCAGTACTTC
TRBJ2-1,15,.,TRBV29-1,.,CSVEEPKIRVGEQFF,TGCAGCGTTGAAGAGCCCAAGATCAGGGTGGGTGAGCAGTTCTTC
TRBJ2-7,13,.,TRBV15,TRBD2,CATSRDTGGEQYF,TGTGCCACCAGCAGAGATACGGGGGGCGAGCAGTACTTC
TRBJ2-1,14,.,TRBV19,TRBD2,CASKAGGPGNEQFF,TGTGCCAGTAAGGCGGGGGGGCCGGGGAATGAGCAGTTCTTC
TRBJ2-2,14,.,TRBV2,.,CASRYGSDTGELFF,TGTGCCAGCAGATATGGGAGTGACACCGGGGAGCTGTTTTTT
TRBJ2-1,15,.,TRBV9,.,CASSEGANSYNEQFF,TGTGCCAGCAGCGAAGGGGCCAACTCCTACAATGAGCAGTTCTTC
TRBJ1-5,14,.,TRBV7-6,TRBD1,CASSQDRVGQPQHF,TGTGCCAGCAGCCAGGACAGGGTTGGGCAGCCCCAGCATTTT
TRBJ1-2,14,.,TRBV19,.,CASSRNREYYGYTF,TGTGCCAGTAGTCGTAACCGGGAGTACTATGGCTACACCTTC
TRBJ2-1,19,.,TRBV6-2/TRBV6-3,TRBD2,CASSYSGERGGVSHNEQFF,TGTGCCAGCAGTTACTCGGGGGAGCGGGGGGGCGTTTCCCACAATGAGCAGTTCTTC
TRBJ1-1,16,.,TRBV7-9,TRBD1,CASSRGAGGRNTEAFF,TGTGCCAGCAGCCGCGGGGCAGGGGGACGGAACACTGAAGCTTTCTTT
TRBJ2-7,14,.,TRBV5-5,TRBD1,CASSLDQGAGEQYF,TGTGCCAGCAGCTTGGATCAGGGGGCGGGGGAGCAGTACTTC
TRBJ2-3,16,.,TRBV7-3,TRBD2,CASSFRLAGSTDTQYF,TGTGCCAGCAGCTTCCGACTAGCGGGGAGCACAGATACGCAGTATTTT
TRBJ2-5,17,.,TRBV18,TRBD2,CASSPLAGGSYQETQYF,TGTGCCAGCTCACCACTAGCGGGAGGGTCGTACCAAGAGACCCAGTACTTC
TRBJ1-4,15,.,TRBV7-6,.,CASSLTPLTREKLFF,TGTGCCAGCAGCTTAACCCCATTGACTCGGGAAAAACTGTTTTTT
TRBJ1-3,17,.,TRBV7-2,TRBD1,CASSEPDRLGWRNTIYF,TGTGCCAGCAGCGAGCCGGACAGGTTAGGCTGGAGAAACACCATATATTTT
TRBJ1-5,15,.,TRBV28,TRBD1,CASSLWGDRDPPQHF,TGTGCCAGCAGTTTGTGGGGGGACAGGGACCCGCCCCAGCATTTT
TRBJ1-1,14,.,TRBV2,TRBD1,CASSKDRANTEAFF,TGTGCCAGCAGTAAGGACAGGGCTAACACTGAAGCTTTCTTT
TRBJ1-1,13,few,TRBV12-3/TRBV12-4,TRBD1,CASSPRGRTEAFF,TGTGCCAGCAGTCCCAGGGGGAGAACTGAAGCTTTCTTT
TRBJ2-2,17,.,TRBV27,TRBD1,CASRGQGRRGNTGELFF,TGTGCCAGCAGGGGACAGGGAAGACGGGGGAACACCGGGGAGCTGTTTTTT
TRBJ2-7,14,.,TRBV10-1,TRBD2,CASTWTSGWYEQYF,TGCGCCAGCACCTGGACTAGCGGTTGGTACGAGCAGTACTTC
TRBJ1-4,15,.,TRBV18,.,CASSPGVGLGEKLFF,TGTGCCAGCTCACCGGGAGTGGGGTTGGGTGAAAAACTGTTTTTT
TRBJ2-2,17,.,TRBV13,.,CASSLEQGYGDTGELFF,TGTGCCAGCAGCTTAGAACAGGGATACGGCGACACCGGGGAGCTGTTTTTT
TRBJ2-2,14,.,TRBV19,TRBD2,CASRRLAGPGELFF,TGTGCCAGTCGGAGATTAGCGGGACCCGGGGAGCTGTTTTTT
TRBJ1-4,15,.,TRBV2,.,CASSGGGRSNEKLFF,TGTGCCAGCAGTGGGGGGGGCCGAAGTAATGAAAAACTGTTTTTT
TRBJ2-1,16,.,TRBV9,.,CASSSRRDSSYNEQFF,TGTGCCAGCAGCTCTCGGCGGGACAGTTCCTACAATGAGCAGTTCTTC
TRBJ1-5,15,.,TRBV4-1,TRBD1,CASSQDSTGWQPQHF,TGCGCCAGCAGCCAAGATTCGACAGGGTGGCAGCCCCAGCATTTT
TRBJ2-5,13,.,TRBV29-1,TRBD2,CSVPSGRGETQYF,TGCAGCGTCCCAAGCGGGAGGGGAGAGACCCAGTACTTC
TRBJ2-7,17,.,TRBV7-8,.,CASRPDRWSSDSYEQYF,TGTGCCAGCAGACCAGATAGGTGGAGTAGCGACTCCTACGAGCAGTACTTC
TRBJ2-2,15,.,TRBV4-2,TRBD2,CASSQDGGEAGELFF,TGTGCCAGCAGCCAAGATGGGGGGGAAGCCGGGGAGCTGTTTTTT
TRBJ2-2,16,.,TRBV5-1,.,CASSLYPRGNTGELFF,TGCGCCAGCAGCTTGTACCCCAGGGGGAACACCGGGGAGCTGTTTTTT
TRBJ2-2,16,.,TRBV5-1,TRBD1,CASTVSRQGTTGELFF,TGCGCCAGCACGGTCTCCCGACAGGGGACCACCGGGGAGCTGTTTTTT